The 32 T cell receptor beta chains reported below all come from one sample, sequenced in a study of immune characterization of retroperitoneal liposarcoma. TCRdb independently ran MiXCR on the PCR reads; one entry per CDR3 protein. The sample has around 1,000 distinct CDR3 sequences, 20% seen once. The source material was tumor tissue. Receptors were obtained from a male donor with retroperitoneal liposarcoma.

A word on this clonotype: A much larger clonotype is one base distant, so this may be a read error. This rearrangement joins TRBV7-2 to TRBJ2-1, with 8 bases matching TRBD2. Trimming took 5 bases from V and 6 from J; bases not matched to a gene: 9. This CDR3 has 15 amino acids. Per germline, CDR1 SGHTA and CDR2 FQGNSA. CDR3 amino acids: CASSLRTSQGNEQFF. The CDR3 DNA reads TGTGCCAGCAGCCTTCGGACTAGCCAGGGCAATGAGCAGTTCTTC.

V and J are TRBV12-3 or TRBV12-4 and TRBJ2-3; 9 positions match TRBD2. The DNA end is a closer match to TRBJ2-5, so the J assignment may be wrong. The CDR3 sequence is 14 residues long. In DNA, the CDR3 is TGTGCCAGCAGCCGGACTAGCGTAGGGGAGACCCAGTACTTC. Its translation is CASSRTSVGETQYF.

This clonotype is medium-sized within its sample. V and J are TRBV6-1 and TRBJ2-1; D gene unclear. The DNA end is a closer match to TRBJ2-7, so the J assignment may be wrong. The CDR3 length is 13 residues. Germline V gene data show CDR1 as MNHNS and CDR2 as SASEGT. In DNA, the CDR3 is TGTGCCAGCAGTTGGGCCGTTAACAATGAGCAGTACTTC. Its protein is CASSWAVNNEQYF.

This clonotype occurred a few times. A much larger clone differs by one base, so this may be a read error. J is TRBJ2-1 and V is TRBV7-2, with 7 positions matching TRBD2. Near its end, the DNA agrees better with TRBJ2-7, so the J call may be wrong. Germline V gene sequence: CDR1 SGHTA, CDR2 FQGNSA. The CDR3 has 15 residues. In DNA form, the CDR3 reads TGTGCCAGCAGCTTGGTGGCGGGAGCGGACAATGAGCAGTACTTC. It translates to CASSLVAGADNEQYF.

This clonotype is medium-sized by share. The V gene is TRBV12-3 or TRBV12-4, the J gene TRBJ2-1; 9 nucleotides match TRBD2. The V segment lost 1 base and the J segment 4 bases; nucleotides outside the gene matches: 8. The CDR3 is 17 amino acids. The CDR3 bases are TGTGCCAGCAGTTTAGTAGTTAGCGGGGGTGCGTACAATGAGCAGTTCTTC. Translating it yields CASSLVVSGGAYNEQFF.

On this clonotype itself: A much larger clone lies one base from this, so it may be a read error. J is TRBJ2-1 and V is TRBV6-2 or TRBV6-3, with 7 positions matching TRBD2. Trimming took 1 base from V and 13 from J; bases not matched to a gene: 13. Germline CDR1 is MNHEY and CDR2 is SVGEGT. This CDR3 comprises 15 residues. This CDR3 is CASSYWRGNQETQFF. DNA for the CDR3: TGTGCCAGCAGTTACTGGCGGGGGAACCAAGAGACCCAGTTCTTC.

This clonotype counts as medium-sized (0.01 to 0.1%). The chain has TRBV7-2 and TRBJ2-1; 10 bases agree with TRBD2. Per germline, CDR1 SGHTA and CDR2 FQGNSA. Trimming took 0 bases from V and 10 from J; bases not matched to a gene: 15. This CDR3 spans 18 amino acids. The CDR3 region is CASSLASSGSSYSYEQFF. In DNA, the CDR3 is TGTGCCAGCAGCTTAGCTTCTAGCGGGAGTTCCTACTCCTACGAGCAGTTCTTC.

This clonotype is labeled as large (0.1 to 1%). The chain has TRBV7-6 and TRBJ2-1; TRBD1 is a possible D gene (7 bases). The CDR3 is 14 residues long. Between the trimmed V and J ends, which lost 2 bases and 10 bases, there was a span of 15 bases. Germline assignment: CDR1 SGHVS and CDR2 FNYEAQ. In nucleotides, the CDR3 is TGTGCCAGCAGCTTACGCCAGGGGGGATACGAGCAGTTCTTC. It codes for CASSLRQGGYEQFF.

In this sample, this clonotype is large. This chain uses TRBV7-2 with TRBJ2-1, with 13 bases fitting TRBD2. Germline V CDR1 and CDR2: SGHTA, FQGNSA. This CDR3 spans 14 amino acids. Unmatched junction bases numbered 5, after V lost 5 bases and J lost 10 bases. The CDR3 DNA reads as TGTGCCAGCAGCCTGGGACTAGCGGGGATCGAGCAGTTCTTC. It specifies CASSLGLAGIEQFF.

This clonotype ranks as medium-sized (0.01 to 0.1%). The rearrangement uses TRBV11-3 and TRBJ2-5, with 8 bases identical to TRBD1. V trimming: 2 bases; J trimming: 2 bases; junction bases outside the gene matches: 4. CDR1 SGHNT and CDR2 YENEEA come from the germline V gene. The CDR3 is made up of 15 amino acids. The CDR3 is CASSLRTGNQETQYF. CDR3 bases: TGTGCCAGCAGCTTAAGGACAGGGAATCAAGAGACCCAGTACTTC.

The chain uses TRBV28 and TRBJ2-1; 11 nucleotides line up with TRBD2. CDR1 is MDHEN and CDR2 is SYDVKM in the germline V gene. This CDR3 spans 16 amino acids. The V segment lost 2 bases and the J segment 9 bases; nucleotides outside the gene matches: 9. The CDR3 is CASSLLGTSGGGEQFF. The CDR3 nucleotides read TGTGCCAGCAGTTTACTTGGGACTAGCGGAGGGGGTGAGCAGTTCTTC.

This clonotype has just a few counts. The V gene is TRBV7-2, the J gene TRBJ2-1, with D unclear. The DNA end is a closer match to TRBJ2-7, so the J assignment may be wrong. CDR1 and CDR2 (germline): SGHTA, FQGNSA. This CDR3 is 14 amino acids long. In DNA form, the CDR3 reads TGTGCCAGCAGCTTAGCGAGAGCGTCCTACGAGCAGTACTTC. Residues: CASSLARASYEQYF.

The CDR3 spells CASSLRGISYEQYF. The CDR3 DNA reads TGTGCCAGCAGCTTAAGGGGGATTTCCTACGAGCAGTACTTC. The chain uses TRBV7-6 and TRBJ2-4; TRBD1 might be the D (6 bases). TRBJ2-7 explains the end of the DNA better; the J call may be wrong. Germline assignment: CDR1 SGHVS and CDR2 FNYEAQ. The CDR3 has 14 residues.

Within the sample, this clonotype is medium-sized (0.01 to 0.1%). The chain is built from TRBV10-2 and TRBJ2-3; TRBD1 matches 8 bases. The better agreement between TRBJ2-1 and the DNA end casts doubt on the J call. The CDR3 runs 14 residues. Germline V lookup: CDR1 WSHSY, CDR2 SAAADI. CDR3 sequence (DNA): TGCGCCAGCAGTTACAGGGGGTTAGGATACGAGCAGTTCTTC. This encodes CASSYRGLGYEQFF.

V is TRBV27 and J is TRBJ2-3; 13 bases line up with TRBD2. Trimming cost V 4 bases and J 3 bases; bases outside gene matches: 4. The CDR3 totals 16 residues. From germline, CDR1 is MNHEY and CDR2 SMNVEV (reference sequence). The CDR3 bases are TGTGCCAGCAGTTCCAGACTAGCGGGAGGTACAGATACGCAGTATTTT. Its protein is CASSSRLAGGTDTQYF.

By sample share, this clonotype is medium-sized. V and J are TRBV6-1 and TRBJ2-3; no reliable D call. The CDR3 totals 11 residues. Trimming removed 6 bases at V and 12 bases at J, with 13 bases between. CDR1 MNHNS and CDR2 SASEGT come from the germline V gene. CDR3 in DNA: TGTGCCAGCAGCCAAGGACGGACCCAGTATTTT. This encodes CASSQGRTQYF.

This clonotype showed up just a few times. Being one base from a much bigger clone, this may be a read error. This chain uses TRBV11-3 with TRBJ2-1, with 7 bases lining up with TRBD2. Trimming at V came to 5 bases and at J to 10 bases, leaving 8 bases not matched to a gene. Germline-derived CDR1 and CDR2 are SGHNT and YENEEA. The CDR3 is made up of 13 amino acids. The CDR3 here is CASSAGIGREQFF. The CDR3 DNA follows: TGTGCCAGCAGCGCCGGGATCGGGAGGGAGCAGTTCTTC.

The chain has TRBV11-2 and TRBJ2-3; D is unresolved. In germline, CDR1 is SGHAT, CDR2 FQNNGV. V dropped 5 bases and J dropped 2 bases, with 11 bases sitting between them. The CDR3 totals 14 residues. Here the CDR3 DNA reads TGTGCCAGCAGCCCCCGCACCTACACAGATACGCAGTATTTT. Residues: CASSPRTYTDTQYF.

This sequence joins TRBV6-2 or TRBV6-3 and TRBJ2-3; D gene ambiguous. The CDR3 extends over 15 amino acids. Trimming removed 8 bases from V and 5 bases from J, with 20 bases in between. The V gene's germline CDR1 is MNHEY and CDR2 SVGEGT. CDR3 amino acids: CASANPRGGKDTQYF. As DNA, the CDR3 is TGTGCCAGCGCTAACCCCCGCGGTGGGAAAGATACGCAGTATTTT.

The sample holds a few counts of this clonotype. Germline and junction disagree at one end, which may indicate a read error. The CDR3 DNA reads TGTGCCAGCAGTGAAACCCGGGACCTAGCGGGAGACTTC. Its protein is CASSETRDLAGDF. The chain joins TRBV6-1 to TRBJ2-1; 10 bases are a match to TRBD2. The length of the CDR3 is 13 residues. Germline assignment: CDR1 MNHNS and CDR2 SASEGT.

In this sample, this clonotype turned up a few times. CDR3 residues: CASSLDLVADPQDEQFF. The CDR3 bases are TGTGCCAGCAGCTTAGATCTTGTGGCCGACCCGCAGGACGAGCAGTTCTTC. This rearrangement joins TRBV11-3 to TRBJ2-1; D not certain. The CDR3 loop spans 17 amino acids. Trimming pared 0 bases from V and 10 bases from J, leaving 22 bases between. Germline V gene sequence: CDR1 SGHNT, CDR2 YENEEA.

This clonotype was observed once. At one of its ends the junction is not consistent with the germline gene, which may arise from a read error. The genes are TRBV11-3 and TRBJ2-5; 7 bases match TRBD2. The closer fit of TRBJ2-7 to the DNA end suggests the J call may be wrong. This CDR3 region has 12 residues. Germline V lookup: CDR1 SGHNT, CDR2 YENEEA. The chain's CDR3 is CVSEGLSYEQYF. CDR3 coding DNA: TGTGTCAGCGAGGGACTATCCTACGAGCAGTACTTC.

This clonotype has more than one count but fewer than ten. This chain links TRBV6-6 with TRBJ2-3; 11 bases line up with TRBD2. The CDR3 has 17 amino acids. Germline CDR1 is MNHNY and CDR2 is SVGAGI (reference sequence). The J segment lost 0 bases and the V segment lost 2 bases, leaving 4 bases of the junction unmatched. In nucleotides, the CDR3 is TGTGCCAGCAGTTACACTAGCGGGGGTGCTAGCACAGATACGCAGTATTTT. Protein product: CASSYTSGGASTDTQYF.

This clonotype was seen a few times. V and J are TRBV7-2 and TRBJ2-1, with TRBD2 matching 8 bases. The CDR3 runs to 16 residues. Germline CDR1 is SGHTA and CDR2 is FQGNSA. Trimming at V came to 5 bases and at J to 4 bases, leaving 10 bases not matched to a gene. Written as DNA, the CDR3 is TGTGCCAGCAGCAAGAGAGCGGGAGCGCTATACAATGAGCAGTTCTTC. Translating gives CASSKRAGALYNEQFF.

This clonotype is large. This rearrangement joins TRBV6-1 to TRBJ2-2; the D gene is possibly TRBD2 (6 bases). Deletions cut 5 bases from V and 2 bases from J, with 18 bases between. Per germline, CDR1 MNHNS and CDR2 SASEGT. This CDR3 is 17 amino acids long. The CDR3 is CASSPSGTDLNTGELFF. In DNA form, the CDR3 reads TGTGCCAGCAGTCCATCCGGGACTGACTTAAACACCGGGGAGCTGTTTTTT.

Relative to its sample, this clonotype is large. The CDR3 nucleotides are TGTGCCAGCAGCTTAGTAGGGTGGGAGCAGTATTTT. It is translated as CASSLVGWEQYF. V usage is TRBV7-2 and J usage is TRBJ2-3; D is uncertain. The ends were cut back, 1 base at V and 11 bases at J, with 10 bases in the middle. Germline assignment: CDR1 SGHTA and CDR2 FQGNSA. The CDR3 extends over 12 amino acids.

The J gene is TRBJ2-6, the V gene TRBV27; D may be TRBD1 (6 bases). Germline assignment: CDR1 MNHEY and CDR2 SMNVEV (reference sequence). Trimming shortened V by 3 bases and J by 0 bases, and 12 bases separated the two germline ends. The CDR3 covers 17 residues. In DNA form, the CDR3 reads TGTGCCAGCAGTTTTACAGGGTCGATCTCTGGGGCCAACGTCCTGACTTTC. This codes for CASSFTGSISGANVLTF.

This clonotype is labeled medium-sized. The J gene is TRBJ2-5, the V gene TRBV6-1; TRBD2 is a possible D gene (6 bases). The DNA end is a closer match to TRBJ2-1, so the J assignment may be wrong. CDR1 and CDR2 from the germline V gene are MNHNS and SASEGT. This CDR3 is 15 amino acids long. CDR3 protein: CASDDSGEPEETQFF. The CDR3 DNA reads TGTGCCAGCGACGATAGCGGAGAACCCGAAGAGACCCAGTTCTTC.

This clonotype is medium-sized. V and J are TRBV11-3 and TRBJ2-1; 11 nucleotides align to TRBD1. CDR3 length equals 16 residues. Germline values: CDR1 SGHNT, CDR2 YENEEA. Losses at the gene ends were 4 bases for V and 7 bases for J; bases not matched to a gene: 9. CDR3 in amino acids: CASSSSGQGARNEQFF. Here the CDR3 DNA reads TGTGCCAGCAGCTCATCTGGACAGGGGGCGAGGAATGAGCAGTTCTTC.

The V call is TRBV7-2, the J call TRBJ2-3; the match to TRBD1 covers 9 bases. The CDR3 loop spans 15 amino acids. Germline V gene sequence: CDR1 SGHTA, CDR2 FQGNSA. The V and J ends lost 7 bases and 3 bases, in that order; junction bases with no gene match: 8. The CDR3 loop reads CASIPTGGATDTQYF. The CDR3 bases are TGTGCCAGCATCCCGACAGGGGGAGCGACAGATACGCAGTATTTT.

This clonotype was recorded a few times. V is TRBV6-1 and J is TRBJ2-1; D is uncertain. V lost 3 bases and J lost 7, with 7 bases in between. The CDR3 covers 12 residues. Per germline, CDR1 MNHNS and CDR2 SASEGT. CDR3 in DNA: TGTGCCAGCAGTGAGTTGGGGAATGAGCAGTTCTTC. Protein: CASSELGNEQFF.

This clonotype is labeled as medium-sized. The genes are TRBV12-3 or TRBV12-4 and TRBJ2-1, with 14 bases fitting TRBD2. This CDR3 is 15 amino acids long. Germline trimming cut 5 bases from V and 9 bases from J; bases unmatched to any gene: 6. CDR3 coding DNA: TGTGCCAGCAGTCTAGGGACTAGCGGGAGCGGTGAGCAGTTCTTC. Translation: CASSLGTSGSGEQFF.